This record looks at one TCR beta chain sequence and its context. The data stem from a study of shared clonotypes between healthy human individuals. The ends were cut back, 0 bases at V and 0 bases at J, with 9 bases in the middle. Germline V gene sequence: CDR1 LNHDA, CDR2 SQIVND (reference sequence). CDR3 length equals 17 residues. The table came from immunoSEQ multiplex PCR; TCRdb's copy has only in-frame clones and leaves some out. This sample has under 850,000 clones, with 55% to 80% found just once. This sequence originates from a woman aged 25 to 45 in good health. The sequenced sample was memory CD4+ T cells sorted from blood. As to subset: CD45RA-negative fraction. The rearrangement uses TRBV19 and TRBJ2-6; either TRBD1 or TRBD2 may supply D (5 bases each). CDR3 residues: CASSIDRGGSGANVLTF. The CDR3 nucleotides are TGTGCCAGTAGTATAGATCGTGGGGGCTCTGGGGCCAACGTCCTGACTTTC.